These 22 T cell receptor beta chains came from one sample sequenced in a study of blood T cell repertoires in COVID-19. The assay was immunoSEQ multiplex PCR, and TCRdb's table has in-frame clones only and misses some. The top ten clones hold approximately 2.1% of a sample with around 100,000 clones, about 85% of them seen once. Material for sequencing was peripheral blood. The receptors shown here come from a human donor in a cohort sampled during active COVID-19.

The CDR3 coding sequence is TGCAGCGTTGAAGATCGGGGAGGGGTCGTCGGCTATGGCTACACCTTC. Residues: CSVEDRGGVVGYGYTF. V and J are TRBV29-1 and TRBJ1-2, with D possibly TRBD1 on 5 matching bases. Trimming removed 0 bases from V and 4 bases from J, with 18 bases in between. This CDR3 region has 16 residues. Germline CDR1 and CDR2: SQVTM and ANQGSEA. Full variable domain (outside the CDR3, taken from reference TRBV29-1 and TRBJ1-2): SAVISQKPSRDICQRGTSLTIQCQVDSQVTMMFWYRQQPGQSLTLIATANQGSEATYESGFVIDKFPISRPNLTFSTLTVSNMSPEDSSIYLCSVEDRGGVVGYGYTFGSGTRLTVV.

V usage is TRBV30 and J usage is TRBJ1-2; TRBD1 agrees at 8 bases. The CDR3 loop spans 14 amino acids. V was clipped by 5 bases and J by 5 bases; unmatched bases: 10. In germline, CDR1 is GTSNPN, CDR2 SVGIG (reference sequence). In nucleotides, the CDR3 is TGTGCCTGGGAAGCGGACAGGGAAAGATATGGCTACACCTTC. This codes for CAWEADRERYGYTF.

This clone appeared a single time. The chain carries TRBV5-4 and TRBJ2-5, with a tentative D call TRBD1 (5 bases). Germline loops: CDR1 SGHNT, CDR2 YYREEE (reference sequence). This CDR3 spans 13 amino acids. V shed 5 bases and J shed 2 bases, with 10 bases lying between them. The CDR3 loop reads CASSITGQETQYF. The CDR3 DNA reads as TGTGCCAGCAGTATCACAGGTCAAGAGACCCAGTACTTC.

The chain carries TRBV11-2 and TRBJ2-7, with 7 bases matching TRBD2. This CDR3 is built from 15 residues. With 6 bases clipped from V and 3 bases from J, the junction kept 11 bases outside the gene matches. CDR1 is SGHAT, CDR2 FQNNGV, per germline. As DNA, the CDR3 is TGTGCCAGCAGTTCTACGAGCGGGATCCTCTACGAGCAGTACTTC. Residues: CASSSTSGILYEQYF.

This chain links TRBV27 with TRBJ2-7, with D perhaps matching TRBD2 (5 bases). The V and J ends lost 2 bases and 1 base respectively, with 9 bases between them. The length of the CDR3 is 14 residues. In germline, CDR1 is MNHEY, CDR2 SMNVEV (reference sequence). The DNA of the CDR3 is TGTGCCAGCAGTTTAGCGGGCCGGTCCTACGAGCAGTACTTC. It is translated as CASSLAGRSYEQYF.

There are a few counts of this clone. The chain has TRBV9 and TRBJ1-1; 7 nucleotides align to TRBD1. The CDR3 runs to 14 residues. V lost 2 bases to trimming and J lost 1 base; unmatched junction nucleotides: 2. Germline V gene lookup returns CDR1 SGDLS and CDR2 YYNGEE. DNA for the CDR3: TGTGCCAGCAGCGTGACAGGGACGAACACTGAAGCTTTCTTT. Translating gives CASSVTGTNTEAFF.

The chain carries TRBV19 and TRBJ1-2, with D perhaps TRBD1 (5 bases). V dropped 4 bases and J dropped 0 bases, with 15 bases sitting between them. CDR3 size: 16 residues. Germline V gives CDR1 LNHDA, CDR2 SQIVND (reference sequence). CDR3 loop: CASSTLQGNPNYGYTF. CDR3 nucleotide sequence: TGTGCCAGTAGTACCCTTCAGGGAAACCCTAACTATGGCTACACCTTC.

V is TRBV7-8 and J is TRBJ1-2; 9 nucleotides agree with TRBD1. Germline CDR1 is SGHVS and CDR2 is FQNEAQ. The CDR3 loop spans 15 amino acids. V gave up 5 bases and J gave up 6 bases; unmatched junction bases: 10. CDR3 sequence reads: CASSPGTGLDHGYTF. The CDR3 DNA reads TGTGCCAGCAGCCCCGGGACAGGGCTCGATCATGGCTACACCTTC.

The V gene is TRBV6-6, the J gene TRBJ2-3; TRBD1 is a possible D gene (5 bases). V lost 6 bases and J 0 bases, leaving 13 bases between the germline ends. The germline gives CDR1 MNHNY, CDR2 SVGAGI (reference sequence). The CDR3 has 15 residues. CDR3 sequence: CASSLGDSSTDTQYF. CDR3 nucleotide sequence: TGTGCCAGCAGCTTAGGGGATTCTAGCACAGATACGCAGTATTTT.

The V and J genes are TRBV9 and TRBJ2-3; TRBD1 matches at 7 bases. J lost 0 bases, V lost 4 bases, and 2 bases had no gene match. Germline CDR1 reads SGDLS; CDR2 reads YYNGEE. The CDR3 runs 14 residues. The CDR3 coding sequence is TGTGCCAGCAGCAGACAGGGTAGCACAGATACGCAGTATTTT. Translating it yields CASSRQGSTDTQYF.

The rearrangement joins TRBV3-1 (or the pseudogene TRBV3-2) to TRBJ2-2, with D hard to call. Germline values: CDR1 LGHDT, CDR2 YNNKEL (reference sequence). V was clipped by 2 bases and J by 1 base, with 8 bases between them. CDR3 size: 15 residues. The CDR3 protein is CASSQIFRNTGELFF. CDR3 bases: TGTGCCAGCAGCCAAATCTTCAGGAACACCGGGGAGCTGTTTTTT.

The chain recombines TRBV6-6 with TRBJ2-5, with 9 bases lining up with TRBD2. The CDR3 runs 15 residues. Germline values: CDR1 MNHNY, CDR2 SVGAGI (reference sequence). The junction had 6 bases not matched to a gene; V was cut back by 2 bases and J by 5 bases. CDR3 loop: CASSYPLAGDETQYF. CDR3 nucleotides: TGTGCCAGCAGTTACCCTTTAGCGGGAGATGAGACCCAGTACTTC.

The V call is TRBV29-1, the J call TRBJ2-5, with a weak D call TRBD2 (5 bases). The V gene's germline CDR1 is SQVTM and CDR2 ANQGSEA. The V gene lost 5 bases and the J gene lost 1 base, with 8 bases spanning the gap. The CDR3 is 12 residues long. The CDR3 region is CSVRDPQETQYF. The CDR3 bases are TGCAGCGTTCGGGATCCCCAAGAGACCCAGTACTTC.

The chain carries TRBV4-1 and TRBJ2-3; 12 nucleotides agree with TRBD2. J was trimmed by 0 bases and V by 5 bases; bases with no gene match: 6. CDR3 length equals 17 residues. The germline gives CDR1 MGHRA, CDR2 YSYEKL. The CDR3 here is CASSVRLAGASTDTQYF. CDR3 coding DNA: TGCGCCAGCAGCGTACGACTAGCGGGGGCCAGCACAGATACGCAGTATTTT.

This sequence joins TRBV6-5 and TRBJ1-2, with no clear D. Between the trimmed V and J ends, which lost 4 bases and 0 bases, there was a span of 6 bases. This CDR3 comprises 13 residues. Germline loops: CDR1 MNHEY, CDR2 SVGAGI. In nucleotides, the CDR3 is TGTGCCAGCAGTTTGAGCTCTAACTATGGCTACACCTTC. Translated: CASSLSSNYGYTF.

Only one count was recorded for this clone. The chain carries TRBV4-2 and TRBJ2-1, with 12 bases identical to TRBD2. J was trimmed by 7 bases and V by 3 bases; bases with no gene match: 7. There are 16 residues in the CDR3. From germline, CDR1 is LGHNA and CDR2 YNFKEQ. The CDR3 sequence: CASSQRTSGKVNEQFF. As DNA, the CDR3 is TGTGCCAGCAGCCAGCGGACTAGCGGGAAGGTTAATGAGCAGTTCTTC.

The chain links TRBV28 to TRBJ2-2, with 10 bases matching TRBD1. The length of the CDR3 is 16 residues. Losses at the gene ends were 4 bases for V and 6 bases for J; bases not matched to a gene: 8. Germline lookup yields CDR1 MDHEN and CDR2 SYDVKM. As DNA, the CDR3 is TGTGCCAGCAGTTCTTACGACAGGGGGCCCGCCGGGGAGCTGTTTTTT. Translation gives CASSSYDRGPAGELFF.

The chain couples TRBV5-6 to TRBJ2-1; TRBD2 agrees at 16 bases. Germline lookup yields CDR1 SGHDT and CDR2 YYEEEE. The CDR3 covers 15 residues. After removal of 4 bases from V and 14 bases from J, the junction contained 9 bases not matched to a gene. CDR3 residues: CASSPGTSGGDKKFF. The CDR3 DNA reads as TGTGCCAGCAGCCCCGGGACTAGCGGGGGGGATAAGAAGTTCTTC.

CDR3 nucleotides: TGTGCCATTGGCGGGGGAGAGGGAAACATTCAGTACTTC. Its translation is CAIGGGEGNIQYF. The chain has TRBV10-3 and TRBJ2-4, with 7 bases identical to TRBD2. The V segment lost 9 bases and the J segment 6 bases; nucleotides outside the gene matches: 8. This CDR3 region has 13 residues. Germline loops: CDR1 ENHRY, CDR2 SYGVKD.

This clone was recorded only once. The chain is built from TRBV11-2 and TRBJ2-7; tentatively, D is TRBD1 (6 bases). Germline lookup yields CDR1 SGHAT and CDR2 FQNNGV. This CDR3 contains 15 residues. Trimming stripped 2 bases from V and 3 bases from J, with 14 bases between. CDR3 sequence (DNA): TGTGCCAGCAGCTTATCCTGGGGGCCATACTACGAGCAGTACTTC. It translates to CASSLSWGPYYEQYF.

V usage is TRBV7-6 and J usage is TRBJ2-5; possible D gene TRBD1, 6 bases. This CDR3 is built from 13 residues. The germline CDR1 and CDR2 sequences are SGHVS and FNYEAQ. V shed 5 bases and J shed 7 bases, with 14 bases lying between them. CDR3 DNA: TGTGCCAGCAGCCAAAGACAGGATCGGACCCAGTACTTC. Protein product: CASSQRQDRTQYF.

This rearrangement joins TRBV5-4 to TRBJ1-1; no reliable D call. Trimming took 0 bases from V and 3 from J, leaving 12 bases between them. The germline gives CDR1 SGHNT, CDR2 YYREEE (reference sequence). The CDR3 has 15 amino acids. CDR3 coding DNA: TGTGCCAGCAGCTTGGCCAAGAGGGAATACACTGAAGCTTTCTTT. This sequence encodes CASSLAKREYTEAFF.